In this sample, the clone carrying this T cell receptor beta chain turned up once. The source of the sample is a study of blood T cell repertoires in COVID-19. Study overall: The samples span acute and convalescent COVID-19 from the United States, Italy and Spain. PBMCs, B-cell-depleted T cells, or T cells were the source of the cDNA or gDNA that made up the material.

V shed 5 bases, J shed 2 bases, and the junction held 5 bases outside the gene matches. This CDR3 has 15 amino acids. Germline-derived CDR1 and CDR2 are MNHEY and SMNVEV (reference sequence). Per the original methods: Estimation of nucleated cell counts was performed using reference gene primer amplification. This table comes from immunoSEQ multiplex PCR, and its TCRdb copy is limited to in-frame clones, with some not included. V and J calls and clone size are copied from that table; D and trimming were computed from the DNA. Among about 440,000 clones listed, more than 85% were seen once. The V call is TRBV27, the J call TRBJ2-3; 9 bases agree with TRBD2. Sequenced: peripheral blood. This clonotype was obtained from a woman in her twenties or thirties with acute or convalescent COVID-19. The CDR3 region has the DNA TGTGCCAGCAGTCTTCAGCGGGGGGCCACAGATACGCAGTATTTT. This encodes CASSLQRGATDTQYF.